These T cell receptor beta chains were read from a single sample in a study of cytotoxic CD8 clonotypes in ibrutinib-treated CLL. Clones were read by immunoSEQ multiplex PCR, and TCRdb kept only the in-frame ones, dropping some. Among 150,000 to 250,000 clones listed, about 72% were seen once. The source was PBMCs, collected after 24 months of ibrutinib treatment. The receptors were sampled from a human donor with chronic lymphocytic leukemia. CDR3s include the opening cysteine and the closing phenylalanine or tryptophan. A D gene is named only where the DNA matches it firmly. The size field is filled for only some rows; it gives once, few, many or a size class.

d_call: NA; v_call: TRBV19; clone_size: NA; j_call: TRBJ2-7; cdr3_nt: TGTGCCAGTAGTGTCGAACAGGGAACGGACGAGCAGTACTTC; cdr3_aa: CASSVEQGTDEQYF
d_call: NA; v_call: TRBV19; clone_size: NA; j_call: TRBJ1-1; cdr3_nt: TGTGCCAGTAGGGTCATGAACACTGAAGCTTTCTTT; cdr3_aa: CASRVMNTEAFF
d_call: NA; v_call: TRBV6-5; clone_size: NA; j_call: TRBJ2-7; cdr3_nt: TGTGCCAGCAGGGCCGGTACCTACGAGCAGTACTTC; cdr3_aa: CASRAGTYEQYF
d_call: TRBD1; v_call: TRBV28; clone_size: NA; j_call: TRBJ2-7; cdr3_nt: TGTGCCAGCAGTTTAGGGACAGGGGGATGGAACGAGCAGTACTTC; cdr3_aa: CASSLGTGGWNEQYF
d_call: TRBD1; v_call: TRBV29-1; clone_size: NA; j_call: TRBJ2-7; cdr3_nt: TGCAGCGTATACAGGGGCTACGAGCAGTACTTC; cdr3_aa: CSVYRGYEQYF
d_call: TRBD1; v_call: TRBV20-1; clone_size: NA; j_call: TRBJ2-7; cdr3_nt: TGCAGTGGGACAGGGCCTAGCGAGCAGTACTTC; cdr3_aa: CSGTGPSEQYF
d_call: NA; v_call: TRBV15; clone_size: NA; j_call: TRBJ2-5; cdr3_nt: TGTGCCACCAGCAGGGGACCGGGGGAGACCCAGTACTTC; cdr3_aa: CATSRGPGETQYF
d_call: NA; v_call: TRBV27; clone_size: NA; j_call: TRBJ2-1; cdr3_nt: TGTGCCAGCAGTTTCAGTGGGGCCCGGTACAATGAGCAGTTCTTC; cdr3_aa: CASSFSGARYNEQFF
d_call: NA; v_call: TRBV10-1; clone_size: NA; j_call: TRBJ2-5; cdr3_nt: TGCGCCAGCAGTGTACGGGCAACCCAAGAGACCCAGTACTTC; cdr3_aa: CASSVRATQETQYF
d_call: TRBD2; v_call: TRBV5-1; clone_size: NA; j_call: TRBJ2-7; cdr3_nt: TGCGCCAGCAGCTTGGCCGGGGCGGGAGAAGCCTACGAGCAGTACTTC; cdr3_aa: CASSLAGAGEAYEQYF
d_call: TRBD1; v_call: TRBV6-1; clone_size: NA; j_call: TRBJ2-5; cdr3_nt: TGTGCCAGCAGTGGGACAGGGAGAGAGACCCAGTACTTC; cdr3_aa: CASSGTGRETQYF
d_call: NA; v_call: TRBV29-1; clone_size: NA; j_call: TRBJ1-1; cdr3_nt: TGCAGCGTTGATGGGAAAGTTGAGGGCACTGAAGCTTTCTTT; cdr3_aa: CSVDGKVEGTEAFF
d_call: TRBD2; v_call: TRBV7-9; clone_size: NA; j_call: TRBJ2-2; cdr3_nt: TGTGCCAGCAGCTACCTAGCGGGAGGGACCGGGGAGCTGTTTTTT; cdr3_aa: CASSYLAGGTGELFF
d_call: NA; v_call: TRBV9; clone_size: NA; j_call: TRBJ2-7; cdr3_nt: TGTGCCAGCAGCGTAGTCGGGGGAAGCGAGCAGTACTTC; cdr3_aa: CASSVVGGSEQYF
d_call: NA; v_call: TRBV6-5; clone_size: NA; j_call: TRBJ1-3; cdr3_nt: TGTGCCAGCAGTTACTCCCACAGGGCTGGGTACACCATATATTTT; cdr3_aa: CASSYSHRAGYTIYF
d_call: NA; v_call: TRBV19; clone_size: NA; j_call: TRBJ1-5; cdr3_nt: TGTGCCAGTAGACAGTCTCTCCTATCGACTTATAGCAATCAGCCCCAGCATTTT; cdr3_aa: CASRQSLLSTYSNQPQHF
d_call: TRBD2; v_call: TRBV4-3; clone_size: once; j_call: TRBJ2-2; cdr3_nt: TGCGCCAGCAGCCAGGGTAGGACTAGCGGGAGGGTCGGGGAGCTGTTTTTT; cdr3_aa: CASSQGRTSGRVGELFF
d_call: TRBD1; v_call: TRBV10-2; clone_size: NA; j_call: TRBJ2-7; cdr3_nt: TGCGCCAGCAGTGGCACCGGGACAGGGGTATACGAGCAGTACTTC; cdr3_aa: CASSGTGTGVYEQYF
d_call: NA; v_call: TRBV7-9; clone_size: NA; j_call: TRBJ2-7; cdr3_nt: TGTGCCAGCAGCTTGGAGGGGCGCCTCTCCTACGAGCAGTACTTC; cdr3_aa: CASSLEGRLSYEQYF
d_call: NA; v_call: TRBV7-3; clone_size: NA; j_call: TRBJ2-7; cdr3_nt: TGTGCCAGCAGCTCCTTTCCAGGGCCCTACGAGCAGTACTTC; cdr3_aa: CASSSFPGPYEQYF
d_call: NA; v_call: TRBV7-2; clone_size: NA; j_call: TRBJ2-3; cdr3_nt: TGTGCCAGCAGCTTAGCAGGGGCAGATACGCAGTATTTT; cdr3_aa: CASSLAGADTQYF
d_call: NA; v_call: TRBV7-2; clone_size: NA; j_call: TRBJ2-7; cdr3_nt: TGTGCCAGCAGCTTAGGTCTAGAGCAATACGAGCAGTACTTC; cdr3_aa: CASSLGLEQYEQYF
d_call: TRBD1; v_call: TRBV9; clone_size: NA; j_call: TRBJ2-1; cdr3_nt: TGTGCCAGCAGCACCGGACAGGGGGATTACAATGAGCAGTTCTTC; cdr3_aa: CASSTGQGDYNEQFF
d_call: NA; v_call: TRBV6-1; clone_size: NA; j_call: TRBJ2-7; cdr3_nt: TGTGCCAGCAGGTATGAAGCAGGGACCTACGAGCAGTACTTC; cdr3_aa: CASRYEAGTYEQYF